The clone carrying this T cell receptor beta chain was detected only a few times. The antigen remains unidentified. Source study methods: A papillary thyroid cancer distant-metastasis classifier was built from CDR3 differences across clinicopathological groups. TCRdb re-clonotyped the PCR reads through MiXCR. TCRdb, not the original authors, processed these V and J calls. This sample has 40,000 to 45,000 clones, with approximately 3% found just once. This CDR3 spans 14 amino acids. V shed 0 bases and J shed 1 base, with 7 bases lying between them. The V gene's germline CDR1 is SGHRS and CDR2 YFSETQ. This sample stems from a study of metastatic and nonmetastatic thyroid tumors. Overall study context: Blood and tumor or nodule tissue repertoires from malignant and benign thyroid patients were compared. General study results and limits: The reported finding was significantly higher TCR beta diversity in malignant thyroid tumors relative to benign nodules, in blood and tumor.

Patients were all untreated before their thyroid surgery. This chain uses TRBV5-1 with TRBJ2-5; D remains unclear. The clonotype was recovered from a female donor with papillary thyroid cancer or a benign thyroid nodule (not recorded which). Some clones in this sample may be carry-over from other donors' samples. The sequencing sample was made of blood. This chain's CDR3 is CASSLAIGQETQYF. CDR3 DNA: TGCGCCAGCAGCTTGGCTATAGGCCAAGAGACCCAGTACTTC. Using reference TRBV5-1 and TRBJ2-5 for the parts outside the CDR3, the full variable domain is KAGVTQTPRYLIKTRGQQVTLSCSPISGHRSVSWYQQTPGQGLQFLFEYFSETQRNKGNFPGRFSGRQFSNSRSEMNVSTLELGDSALYLCASSLAIGQETQYFGPGTRLLVL.